This TCR beta chain was sequenced in a study of vaccination effects on CD4 cells after COVID-19 (dated by TCRdb to the early 2020s). With respect to the entire study: The ViraFEST assay stimulated PBMC with viral peptide pools and then used TCR sequencing to identify antigen-specific CD4+ T cell clonotypes by expansion. SARS-CoV-2 spike-specific CD4+ TCR repertoires from before and after mRNA vaccination were compared in COVID-19 convalescent patients and in infection-naive vaccine recipients. The Oncomine TCR Beta short-read assay on an Illumina iSeq 100 was used to sequence cultures from other donors in the study. Across the study, the median time from the second dose to post-vaccine sampling was 72 days (range 14 to 241). A total of around eleven COVID-19 convalescent patients and a handful of SARS-CoV-2-naive healthy vaccine recipients were included in the full study. A few million PBMC per well were cultured with around 10 ug/ml peptides in IMDM containing approximately 4.6% human AB serum, approximately 10 IU/ml IL-2 and gentamicin. The research as a whole found: The study was limited by a small number of convalescent patients and lacked early post-infection timepoints. Clones induced by infection and clones induced by vaccination both contracted markedly at late timepoints after vaccination, which fits with T cell responses waning over time. In healthy vaccine recipients, vaccine-induced clones were almost all SARS-CoV-2 mono-reactive, with only 1 of 255 being cross-reactive with common cold coronaviruses.

Points on this clone: The specificity of this receptor is unknown. It has no much larger one-base neighbor in the sample; base qualities were not kept.

Receptor libraries were prepared by the immunoSEQ multiplex PCR assay. DNA from the CD4+ T cells that had been cultured and isolated underwent TCR beta CDR3 sequencing. Processing in the source paper ran as follows. Non-productive TCR sequences were removed, reads were trimmed to the CDR3 region, and CDR3s of at least 7 amino acids were retained. Antigen-specific clonotypes were identified with the MANAFEST web app by comparing expansion in peptide wells against reference cultures. For clones to be considered positive, expansion at FDR<0.05 versus reference and all other wells, an odds ratio above 5, and a frequency above 0.1% in two replicate wells were required. Clonotypes significantly expanded in SARS-CoV-2 spike wells and in at least one common cold coronavirus spike condition were defined as cross-reactive. CDR3 similarity was assessed by Levenshtein distance with the stringdist R package, and unrooted trees were built with ape in R 3.6.1. Sourced from immuneACCESS, this table was stored by TCRdb with only in-frame sequences that have V and J called. A share of the clones is absent; for the studies checked, an unresolved V gene accounts for under half, and the remainder has no known explanation. V and J calls and clone size follow that table, whereas D and trimming were derived from the DNA. This sample gives fewer than 85,000 clones in total; over 70% of them show up just once. Of the sample, 2.2% falls within the top ten clones.

After approximately 11 days of culture, CD4+ T cells were isolated with the EasySep CD4+ T cell isolation kit. Each participant got two doses of an mRNA SARS-CoV-2 vaccine, either BNT162b2 or mRNA-1273. None of the healthy vaccine recipients had a prior SARS-CoV-2 infection, which was confirmed by nucleocapsid antibody tests that came back negative both before and after vaccination. On days 3 and 7, half of the culture medium was replaced with fresh IL-2-containing medium. Unless otherwise noted, each peptide stimulation condition was cultured in triplicate wells. Using Ficoll-Paque Plus gradient centrifugation, PBMC were separated from whole blood and then either used fresh or cryopreserved at -140C. The QIAamp micro DNA kit was used to extract genomic DNA from the cultured CD4+ T cells. CDR1 is given as SNHLY and CDR2 as FYNNEI, both from the germline V gene. From cysteine to phenylalanine, the CDR3 is 16 amino acids long. Here the CDR3 DNA is all that survives: 48 bases in frame from base 1. V ends up 4 bases short and J 1 base short, with an unmatched junction base count of 7.

The rearrangement combines TRBV2 with TRBJ1-1; TRBD1 fits 9 bases in the junction. The source is a human donor who received a COVID-19 vaccine. The sequences come from CD4+ T cells from PBMCs cultured without peptide, collected after COVID-19 vaccination. The CDR3 region reads CASSVLPGQGNTEAFF. The DNA sequence is as follows: TGTGCCAGCAGTGTTTTACCGGGACAGGGGAACACTGAAGCTTTCTTT.